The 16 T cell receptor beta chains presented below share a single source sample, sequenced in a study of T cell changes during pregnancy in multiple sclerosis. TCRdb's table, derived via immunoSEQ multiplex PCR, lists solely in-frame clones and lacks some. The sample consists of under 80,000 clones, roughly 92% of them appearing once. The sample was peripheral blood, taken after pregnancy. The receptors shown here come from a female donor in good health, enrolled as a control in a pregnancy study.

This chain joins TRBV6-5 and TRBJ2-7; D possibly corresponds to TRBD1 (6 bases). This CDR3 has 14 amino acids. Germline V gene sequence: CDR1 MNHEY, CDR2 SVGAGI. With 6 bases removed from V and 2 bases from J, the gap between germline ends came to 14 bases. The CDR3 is CASRRQDSPYEQYF. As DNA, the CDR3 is TGTGCCAGCAGGAGACAGGACTCCCCCTACGAGCAGTACTTC.

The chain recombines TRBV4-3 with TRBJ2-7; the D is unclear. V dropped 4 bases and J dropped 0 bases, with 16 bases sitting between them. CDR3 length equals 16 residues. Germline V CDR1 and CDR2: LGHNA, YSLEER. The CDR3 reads CASSRTATPISYEQYF. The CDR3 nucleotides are TGCGCCAGCAGCCGCACCGCGACTCCTATCTCCTACGAGCAGTACTTC.

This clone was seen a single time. CDR3 region: CASSSPMWGGPAKNIQYF. The CDR3, as DNA: TGTGCCAGCAGCTCACCTATGTGGGGGGGACCGGCCAAAAACATTCAGTACTTC. This chain uses TRBV7-3 with TRBJ2-4, with 7 bases lining up with TRBD2. Germline assignment: CDR1 SGHTA and CDR2 FQGTGA. CDR3 length: 18 residues. V was pared by 4 bases and J by 1 base, with 13 bases of the junction left unmatched.

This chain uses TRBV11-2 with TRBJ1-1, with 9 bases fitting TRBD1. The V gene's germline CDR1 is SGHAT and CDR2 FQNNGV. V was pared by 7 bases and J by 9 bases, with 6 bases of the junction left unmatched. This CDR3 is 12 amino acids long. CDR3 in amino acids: CASTGDRDKAFF. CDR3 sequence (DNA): TGTGCCAGCACCGGGGACAGGGACAAAGCTTTCTTT.

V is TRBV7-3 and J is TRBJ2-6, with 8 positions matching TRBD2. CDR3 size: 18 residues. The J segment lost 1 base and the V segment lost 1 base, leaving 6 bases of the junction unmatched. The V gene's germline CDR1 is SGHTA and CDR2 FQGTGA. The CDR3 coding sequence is TGTGCCAGCAGCTTAAACCGGGAGGGCCGGTCTGGGGCCAACGTCCTGACTTTC. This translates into CASSLNREGRSGANVLTF.

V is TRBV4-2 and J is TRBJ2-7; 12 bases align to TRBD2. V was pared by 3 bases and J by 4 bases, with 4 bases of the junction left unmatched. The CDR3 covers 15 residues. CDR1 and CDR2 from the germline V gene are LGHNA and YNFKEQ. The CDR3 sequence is CASSQTSGSIYEQYF. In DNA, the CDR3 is TGTGCCAGCAGCCAGACTAGCGGGAGTATATACGAGCAGTACTTC.

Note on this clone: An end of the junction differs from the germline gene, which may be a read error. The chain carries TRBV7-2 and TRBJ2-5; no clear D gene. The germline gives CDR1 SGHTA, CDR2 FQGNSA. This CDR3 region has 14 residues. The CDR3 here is CASSLGRSLEAQYF. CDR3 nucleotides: TGTGCCAGCAGCTTAGGACGGAGCTTAGAGGCCCAGTACTTC.

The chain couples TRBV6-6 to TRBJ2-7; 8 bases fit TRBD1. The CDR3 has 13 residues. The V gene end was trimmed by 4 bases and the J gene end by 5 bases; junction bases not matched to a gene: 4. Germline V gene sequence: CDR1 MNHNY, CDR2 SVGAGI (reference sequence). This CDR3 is CASSWTGLDEQYF. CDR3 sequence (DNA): TGTGCCAGCAGTTGGACAGGGCTGGACGAGCAGTACTTC.

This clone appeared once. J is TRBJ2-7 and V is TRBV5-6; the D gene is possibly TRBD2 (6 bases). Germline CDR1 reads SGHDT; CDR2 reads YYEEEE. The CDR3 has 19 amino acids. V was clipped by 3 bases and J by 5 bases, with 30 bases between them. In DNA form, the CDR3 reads TGTGCCAGCAGCTCAATAGACGGCAGGGAATACGGGGGAGGTGACGAGCAGTACTTC. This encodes CASSSIDGREYGGGDEQYF.

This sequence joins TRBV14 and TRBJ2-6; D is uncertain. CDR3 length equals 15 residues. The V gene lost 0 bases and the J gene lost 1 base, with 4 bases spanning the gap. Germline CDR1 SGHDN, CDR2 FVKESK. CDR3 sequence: CASSQEASGANVLTF. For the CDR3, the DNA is TGTGCCAGCAGCCAAGAAGCATCTGGGGCCAACGTCCTGACTTTC.

The CDR3 spells CASRARQGRGEKLFF. CDR3 coding DNA: TGTGCCAGCAGGGCAAGACAGGGCAGGGGTGAAAAACTGTTTTTT. V gene TRBV6-1 combines with J gene TRBJ1-4; 7 bases fit TRBD1. This CDR3 is built from 15 residues. With 6 bases clipped from V and 7 bases from J, the junction kept 11 bases outside the gene matches. Per germline, CDR1 MNHNS and CDR2 SASEGT.

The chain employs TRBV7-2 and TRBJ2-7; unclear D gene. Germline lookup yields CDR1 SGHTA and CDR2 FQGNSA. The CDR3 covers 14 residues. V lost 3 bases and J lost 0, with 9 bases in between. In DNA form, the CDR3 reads TGTGCCAGCAGCTTCCCGACAATCTCCTACGAGCAGTACTTC. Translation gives CASSFPTISYEQYF.

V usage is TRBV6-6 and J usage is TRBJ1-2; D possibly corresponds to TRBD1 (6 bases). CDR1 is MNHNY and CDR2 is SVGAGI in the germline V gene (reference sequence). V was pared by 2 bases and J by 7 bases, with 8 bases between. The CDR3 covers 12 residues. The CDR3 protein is CASSYQGFGYTF. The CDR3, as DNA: TGTGCCAGCAGTTACCAGGGGTTTGGCTACACCTTC.

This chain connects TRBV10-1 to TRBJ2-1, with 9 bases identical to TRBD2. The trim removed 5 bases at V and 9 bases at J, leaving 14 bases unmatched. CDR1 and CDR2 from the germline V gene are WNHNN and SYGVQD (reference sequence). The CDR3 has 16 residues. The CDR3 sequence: CASSLRVSGGTGEQFF. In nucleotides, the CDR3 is TGCGCCAGCAGTCTACGTGTCAGCGGGGGGACCGGTGAGCAGTTCTTC.

DNA for the CDR3: TGTGCCAGCCGAAGGAGCACCGGGGAGCTGTTTTTT. This encodes CASRRSTGELFF. J is TRBJ2-2 and V is TRBV11-2; D is ambiguous. The germline gives CDR1 SGHAT, CDR2 FQNNGV. The V gene lost 8 bases and the J gene lost 4 bases, with 8 bases spanning the gap. The CDR3 loop spans 12 amino acids. Full variable domain (remainder filled in from reference TRBV11-2 and TRBJ2-2): EAGVAQSPRYKIIEKRQSVAFWCNPISGHATLYWYQQILGQGPKLLIQFQNNGVVDDSQLPKDRFSAERLKGVDSTLKIQPAKLEDSAVYLCASRRSTGELFFGEGSRLTVL.

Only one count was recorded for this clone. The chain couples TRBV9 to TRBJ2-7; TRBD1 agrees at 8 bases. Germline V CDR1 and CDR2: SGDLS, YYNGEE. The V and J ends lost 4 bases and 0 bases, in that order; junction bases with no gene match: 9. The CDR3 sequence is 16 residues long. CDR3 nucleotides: TGTGCCAGCAGCATCCCAAACAGGGGGATCTCCTACGAGCAGTACTTC. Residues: CASSIPNRGISYEQYF.